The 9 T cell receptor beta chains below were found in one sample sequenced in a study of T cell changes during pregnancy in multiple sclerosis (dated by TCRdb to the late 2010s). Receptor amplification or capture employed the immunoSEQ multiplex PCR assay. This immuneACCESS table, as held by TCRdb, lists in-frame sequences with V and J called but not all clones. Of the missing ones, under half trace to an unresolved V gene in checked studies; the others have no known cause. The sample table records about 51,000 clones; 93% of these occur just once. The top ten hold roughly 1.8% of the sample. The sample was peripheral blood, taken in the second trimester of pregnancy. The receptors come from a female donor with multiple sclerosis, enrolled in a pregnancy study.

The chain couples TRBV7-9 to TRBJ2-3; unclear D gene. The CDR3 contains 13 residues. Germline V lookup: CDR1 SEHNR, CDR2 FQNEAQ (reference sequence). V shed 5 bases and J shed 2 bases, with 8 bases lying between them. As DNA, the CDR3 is TGTGCCAGCAGCCCCCTTAACACAGATACGCAGTATTTT. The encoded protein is CASSPLNTDTQYF. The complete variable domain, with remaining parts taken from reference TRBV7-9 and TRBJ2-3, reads DTGVSQNPRHKITKRGQNVTFRCDPISEHNRLYWYRQTLGQGPEFLTYFQNEAQLEKSRLLSDRFSAERPKGSFSTLEIQRTEQGDSAMYLCASSPLNTDTQYFGPGTRLTVL.

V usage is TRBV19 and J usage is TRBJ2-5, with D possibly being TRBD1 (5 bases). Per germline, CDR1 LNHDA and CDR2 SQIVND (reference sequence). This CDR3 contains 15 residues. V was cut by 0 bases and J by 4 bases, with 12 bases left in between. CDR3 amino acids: CASSIEGRVAETQYF. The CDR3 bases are TGTGCCAGTAGTATAGAAGGCAGGGTAGCAGAGACCCAGTACTTC. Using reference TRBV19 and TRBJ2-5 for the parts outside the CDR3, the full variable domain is DGGITQSPKYLFRKEGQNVTLSCEQNLNHDAMYWYRQDPGQGLRLIYYSQIVNDFQKGDIAEGYSVSREKKESFPLTVTSAQKNPTAFYLCASSIEGRVAETQYFGPGTRLLVL.

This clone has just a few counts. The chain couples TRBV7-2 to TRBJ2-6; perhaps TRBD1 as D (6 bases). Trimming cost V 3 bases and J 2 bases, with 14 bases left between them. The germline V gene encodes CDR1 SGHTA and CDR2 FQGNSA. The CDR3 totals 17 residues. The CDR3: CASSFRQGRPGANVLTF. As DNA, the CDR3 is TGTGCCAGCAGCTTCCGTCAGGGGCGGCCTGGGGCCAACGTCCTGACTTTC. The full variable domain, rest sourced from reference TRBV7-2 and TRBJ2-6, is GAGVSQSPSNKVTEKGKDVELRCDPISGHTALYWYRQSLGQGLEFLIYFQGNSAPDKSGLPSDRFSAERTGGSVSTLTIQRTQQEDSAVYLCASSFRQGRPGANVLTFGAGSRLTVL.

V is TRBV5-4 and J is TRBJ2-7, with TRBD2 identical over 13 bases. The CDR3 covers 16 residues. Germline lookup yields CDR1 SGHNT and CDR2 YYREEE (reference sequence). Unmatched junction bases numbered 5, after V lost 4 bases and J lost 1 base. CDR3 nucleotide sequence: TGTGCCAGCAGCAAACGACTAGCGGGAGGATCCTACGAGCAGTACTTC. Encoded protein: CASSKRLAGGSYEQYF.

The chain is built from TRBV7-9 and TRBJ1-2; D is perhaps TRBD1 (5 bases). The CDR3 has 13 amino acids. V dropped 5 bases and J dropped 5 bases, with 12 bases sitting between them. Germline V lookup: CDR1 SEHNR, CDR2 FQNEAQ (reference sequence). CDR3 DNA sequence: TGTGCCAGCAGCCCCGGGGGGATTTATGGCTACACCTTC. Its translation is CASSPGGIYGYTF.

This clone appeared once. CDR3 protein: CASSPQLTGWMDEQFF. Written as DNA, the CDR3 is TGTGCCAGCAGCCCACAGCTGACAGGGTGGATGGATGAGCAGTTCTTC. The J gene is TRBJ2-1, the V gene TRBV7-9; 7 bases are a match to TRBD1. Germline V gene sequence: CDR1 SEHNR, CDR2 FQNEAQ (reference sequence). The CDR3 contains 16 residues. J was trimmed by 8 bases and V by 5 bases; bases with no gene match: 15.

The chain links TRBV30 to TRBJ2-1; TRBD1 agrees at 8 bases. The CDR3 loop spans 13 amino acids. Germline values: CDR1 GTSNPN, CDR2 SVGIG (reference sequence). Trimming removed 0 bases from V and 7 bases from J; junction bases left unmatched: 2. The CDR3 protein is CAWSVQGGNEQFF. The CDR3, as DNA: TGTGCCTGGAGTGTACAGGGGGGAAATGAGCAGTTCTTC.

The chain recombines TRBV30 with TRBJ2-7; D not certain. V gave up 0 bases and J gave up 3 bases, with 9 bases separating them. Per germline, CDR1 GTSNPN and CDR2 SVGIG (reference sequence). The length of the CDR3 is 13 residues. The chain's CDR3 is CAWSVSSLYEQYF. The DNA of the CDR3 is TGTGCCTGGAGTGTAAGTAGTCTCTACGAGCAGTACTTC.

Here the CDR3 DNA reads TGTGCCAGCAGCTGGAGCGGGGTAAATGAGCAGTTCTTC. Residues: CASSWSGVNEQFF. The gene calls are TRBV7-3 and TRBJ2-1; TRBD2 aligns across 7 bases. CDR1 and CDR2 from the germline V gene are SGHTA and FQGTGA. The length of the CDR3 is 13 residues. V dropped 4 bases and J dropped 7; count of bases not matched to a gene: 4.